This TCR beta chain was recovered during a study of blood T cell repertoires in COVID-19. Looking at the study overall: Acute and convalescent COVID-19 specimens originated in the United States, Italy and Spain. Sources were T cells, B-cell-depleted T cells, or PBMCs; the material itself was cDNA or gDNA.

V dropped 5 bases and J dropped 4; count of bases not matched to a gene: 5. The CDR3 runs to 14 residues. Germline assignment: CDR1 SGHAT and CDR2 FQNNGV. In the original processing: How many nucleated cells were present was estimated from reference gene primer amplification. Profiled with immunoSEQ multiplex PCR; TCRdb holds only in-frame clones, not every one. V and J calls and clone size are given by that table; D and trimming were obtained from the DNA. The sample contains some 130,000 clones, 84% of which appear only once. Sequences were obtained from peripheral blood. The sequence derives from a human donor in a cohort sampled during active COVID-19. The gene calls are TRBV11-2 and TRBJ2-7; 10 positions agree with TRBD2. CDR3 coding DNA: TGTGCCAGCAGCCCGAGCGGGGGGGCGTACGAGCAGTACTTC. Protein product: CASSPSGGAYEQYF.